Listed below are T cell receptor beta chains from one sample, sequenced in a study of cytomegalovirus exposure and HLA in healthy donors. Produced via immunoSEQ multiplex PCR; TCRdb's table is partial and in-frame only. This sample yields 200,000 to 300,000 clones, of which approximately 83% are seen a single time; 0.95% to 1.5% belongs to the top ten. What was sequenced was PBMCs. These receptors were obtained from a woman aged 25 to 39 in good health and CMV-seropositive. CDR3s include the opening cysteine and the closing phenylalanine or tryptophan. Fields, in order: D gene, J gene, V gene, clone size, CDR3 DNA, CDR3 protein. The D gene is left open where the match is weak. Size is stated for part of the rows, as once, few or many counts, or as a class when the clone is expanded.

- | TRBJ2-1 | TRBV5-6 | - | TGTGCCAGCGGCCGGGTAGCCAAGAACAATGAGCAGTTCTTC | CASGRVAKNNEQFF
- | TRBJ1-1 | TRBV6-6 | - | TGTGCCAGCAGTTCCCCATCAGAAAACACTGAAGCTTTCTTT | CASSSPSENTEAFF
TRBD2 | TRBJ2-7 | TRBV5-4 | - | TGTGCCAGCAGCTTGGCTGGACTAGCGGATTACGAGCAGTACTTC | CASSLAGLADYEQYF
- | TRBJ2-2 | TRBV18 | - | TGTGCCAGCTCACCACTGGCGGGCACCGGGGAGCTGTTTTTT | CASSPLAGTGELFF
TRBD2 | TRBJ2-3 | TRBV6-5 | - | TGTGCCAGCAGTAAAAGCGGGAGGGCCACAGATACGCAGTATTTT | CASSKSGRATDTQYF
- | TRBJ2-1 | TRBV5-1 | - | TGCGCCAGCAGCTTGGTTGCGGCAGGGGGGCCCAATGAGCAGTTCTTC | CASSLVAAGGPNEQFF
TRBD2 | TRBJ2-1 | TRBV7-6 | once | TGTGCCAGCAGCTTAGTCCCTAGCGGGGTGGGCCCTGGGTACAATGAGCAGTTCTTC | CASSLVPSGVGPGYNEQFF
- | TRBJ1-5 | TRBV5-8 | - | TGTGCCGAACCCCAGGGGACGGGTCAGCCCCAGCATTTT | CAEPQGTGQPQHF
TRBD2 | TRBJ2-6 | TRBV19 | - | TGTGCCAGTAGTATGTGGACGGGGGGCTCTGGGGCCAACGTCCTGACTTTC | CASSMWTGGSGANVLTF
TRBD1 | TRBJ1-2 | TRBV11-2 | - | TGTGCCAGCAGCTTAATCGACAGGGACTATGGCTACACCTTC | CASSLIDRDYGYTF
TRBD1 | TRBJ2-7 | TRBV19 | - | TGTGCCAGTAGTCCCCTGACAGGGGACTCCTACGAGCAGTACTTC | CASSPLTGDSYEQYF
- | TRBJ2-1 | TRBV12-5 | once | TGTGCTAGTGGTCCCCACGGCGGGACGGAGCAGTTCTTC | CASGPHGGTEQFF
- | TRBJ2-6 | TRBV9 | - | TGTGCCAGCAGCGTCTCAGGTGGGTCTGGGGCCAACGTCCTGACTTTC | CASSVSGGSGANVLTF
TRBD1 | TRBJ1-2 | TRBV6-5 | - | TGTGCCAGCAGTTTTGGACAGGGGGCTCGTTATGGCTACACCTTC | CASSFGQGARYGYTF
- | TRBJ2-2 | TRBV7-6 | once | TGTGCCAGCAGCGGGGGACTCAACACCGGGGAGCTGTTTTTT | CASSGGLNTGELFF
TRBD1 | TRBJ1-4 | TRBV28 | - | TGTGCCAGCAGTTTGGGGACAGGGGCAACTAATGAAAAACTGTTTTTT | CASSLGTGATNEKLFF
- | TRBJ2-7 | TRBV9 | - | TGTGCCAGCAGCCCCCGCTTGGAGGTTTATGAGCAGTACTTC | CASSPRLEVYEQYF
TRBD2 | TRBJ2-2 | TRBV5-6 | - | TGTGCCAGCAGCTTGGCGGCTGGGACTAGGGGTTCCGGGGAGCTGTTTTTT | CASSLAAGTRGSGELFF
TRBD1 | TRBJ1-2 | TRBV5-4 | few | TGTGCCAGCAGCTCCGACCCAACAGGGGGCGGGGGCTACACCTTC | CASSSDPTGGGGYTF
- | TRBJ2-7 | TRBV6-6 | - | TGTGCCAGCAGTTCAGGACAGAGGTACGAGCAGTACTTC | CASSSGQRYEQYF
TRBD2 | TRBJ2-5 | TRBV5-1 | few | TGCGCCAGCAGCTTGGCCAGCGGGAGTCGCGAGACCCAGTACTTC | CASSLASGSRETQYF
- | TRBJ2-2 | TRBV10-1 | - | TGCGCCAGCAGTGAGGGAGGGACGGACACCGGGGAGCTGTTTTTT | CASSEGGTDTGELFF
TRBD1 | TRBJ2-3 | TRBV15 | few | TGTGCCACCAGCACAGGGCCTAGAGGACAGGGTACAGATACGCAGTATTTT | CATSTGPRGQGTDTQYF
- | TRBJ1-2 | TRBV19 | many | TGTGCCAGTAGTCTTGAGTTACACTATGGCTACACCTTC | CASSLELHYGYTF
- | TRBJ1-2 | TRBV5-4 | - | TGTGCCAGCAGCCCCGGGGAGGGTTCAGATGGCTACACCTTC | CASSPGEGSDGYTF
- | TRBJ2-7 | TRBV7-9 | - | TGTGCCAGCAGCCCGGGTGGAGCGAGCTCCTACGAGCAGTACTTC | CASSPGGASSYEQYF
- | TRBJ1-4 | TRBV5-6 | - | TGTGCCAGCAGCCGTGGGCCCAGATTCCAACCCGCCGAGAATGAAAAACTGTTTTTT | CASSRGPRFQPAENEKLFF
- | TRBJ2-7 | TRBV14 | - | TGTGCCAGCAGCTTTTATGATGTTCGGGAGCAGTACTTC | CASSFYDVREQYF
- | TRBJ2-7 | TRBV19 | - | TGTGCCAGTAGTATCTCACATACCTACGAGCAGTACTTC | CASSISHTYEQYF
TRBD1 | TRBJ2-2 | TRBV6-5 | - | TGTGCCAGCACCTCGTGGGACAGTAACACCGGGGAGCTGTTTTTT | CASTSWDSNTGELFF
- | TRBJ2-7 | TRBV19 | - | TGTGCCAGTAGTATAGGTTCCGTAGGCACAGAGAACTCCTACGAGCAGTACTTC | CASSIGSVGTENSYEQYF
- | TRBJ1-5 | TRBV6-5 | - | TGTGCCAGCAGCACCTACTTCAATCAGCCCCAGCATTTT | CASSTYFNQPQHF
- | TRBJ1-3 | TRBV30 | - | TGTGCCTGGAGTACAGGGAGTGGAGCTTGGGACACCATATATTTT | CAWSTGSGAWDTIYF